This entry describes one T cell receptor (beta chain). Its cognate antigen has yet to be identified. Qualities for individual bases were not recorded, and no much larger clone is one base off. Receptor amplification or capture employed the immunoSEQ multiplex PCR assay. The multiplex PCR relied on a mix of 60 forward primers for TCR Vbeta segments and 13 reverse primers for TCR Jbeta segments. Amplification of the CDR3 region of rearranged TCR beta genes was performed with a multiplex PCR assay on genomic DNA. The Illumina HiSeq System was used to sequence the amplified TCR beta libraries as 87-base-pair reads. As for the authors' bioinformatics: A later analysis tallied around 82 million unique TCR beta chains across the approximately 670 repertoires, and around 12 million of those chains were shared by two or more donors. Raw reads were error-corrected and collapsed into unique sequences with a nearest-neighbor algorithm that merged closely related sequences to remove PCR and sequencing errors. V, D and J gene segments were assigned by aligning CDR3 sequences to IMGT reference sequences. For a sequence to be retained, a match of at least six nucleotides was required to both a V gene segment and a J gene segment. Rearrangements were classified as productive when the CDR3 lacked stop codons and remained in frame with V and J, and all other rearrangements were classified as non-productive. Following IMGT convention, CDR3 was defined as the stretch from the second conserved V-encoded cysteine to the conserved J-encoded phenylalanine. The earlier analysis of fewer than 750 of the donors excluded sequences that lacked an unambiguous match to a single V gene segment. An earlier analysis of a few hundred of the donors called V segments functional above 56.7% productive rearrangements and segregating when the between-donor standard deviation exceeded 5%. A statistical classification framework was developed to diagnose cytomegalovirus status using the catalog of TCR beta chain sequences. A later analysis assigned V and J genes by comparing TCR nucleotide sequences with IMGT/GENE-DB human TR gene sequences. A later analysis assigned CDR3 sequences and most-parsimonious VDJ recombination scenarios with the TCRdist pipeline. In a later analysis, each TCR beta chain was defined by its CDR3 amino acid sequence together with its V-gene family, and reads lacking a unique V-gene family were excluded. In a later analysis, approximately 590 highly shared, low-generation-probability nucleotide sequences were removed to address suspected cross-contamination and a sequencing artifact. In a later analysis, a clonal expansion index for each public chain was calculated from normalized within-repertoire ranks of inferred template counts. Generation probabilities in a later analysis came from a VDJ recombination model fitted to out-of-frame rearrangements, and those results were checked against IGoR. A later analysis scored TCR-TCR, TCR-HLA and TCR-CMV co-occurrence with hypergeometric tests, applying a repertoire-size bias correction to TCR pairs. A later analysis estimated false discovery rates by permuting HLA or CMV assignments 20 times. In a later analysis, co-occurring TCRs were grouped with DBSCAN, and TCRdist sequence similarity was added when clustering was performed within HLA-allele-positive subsets. Repertoires with fewer than 30,000 or more than 120,000 public chains were left out of co-occurrence clustering, as were about five repertoires with anomalous nucleotide sharing. Not all clones reach the TCRdb copy of this immuneACCESS table, which keeps in-frame sequences only. Checked studies attribute under half of the gap to unresolved V genes and leave the rest unexplained. V, J and clone size are those of that table, while D and trimming were read from the DNA. The table for this sample lists about 120,000 clones; about 59% of them were counted only once. In total, the top ten clones hold over 8.5% of the sample.

The data belong to a study of cytomegalovirus exposure and HLA in healthy donors (TCRdb year 2017). In terms of the full investigation: An earlier analysis of several hundred of the donors reported over 250 Gb of sequence data and around 100 million unique TCR beta sequences obtained from some 170 million T cells. An early release that covered some 630 HLA-typed donors contained 250 to 350 gigabases of sequencing data and about 93 million unique TCR sequences. The genetic ancestry cluster associated with self-reported Caucasian donors included 81% of the roughly 400 genotyped donors. The study aimed to test whether signatures of past pathogen exposure could be identified by cataloging public T cell receptors. Using immunosequencing, the study profiled T cell repertoires from approximately 700 subjects and related those repertoires to cytomegalovirus serostatus. A separate validation cohort of about 110 different subjects was used in addition to the 666-subject first cohort. High-throughput TCR immunosequencing, statistical association of individual TCRs with disease status, and machine learning were combined to predict cytomegalovirus infection status. To study patterns of TCR occurrence, a later analysis re-analyzed previously published TCR beta repertoires from 600 to 750 donors and added high-resolution HLA genotyping. Rather than drawing on any new phenotypic data, the later analysis identified candidate immune exposures from TCR beta sequences and the way those sequences occurred across donors. To decide whether each TCR beta V gene segment behaved as functional or pseudogenic, an earlier analysis of some 600 of the donors relied on high-throughput TCR beta sequencing. Alongside the repertoire data, information on donor age, sex, ethnicity and CMV serostatus was compiled. A later genetic analysis took genome-wide SNP genotypes for about 65% of the roughly 670 donors and used that subset as a discovery cohort. Every discovery cohort repertoire had been produced on one sequencing platform. Both class I and class II loci were covered by HLA typing, at four-digit resolution. Typing coverage varied by locus: roughly 629-630 donors for A, B, C, DRB1 and DQB1; around 560 for DQA1; over 600 for DPA1; roughly 450 for DPB1. About five DR-DQ haplotypes were treated as single units for association and clustering because of strong linkage in the cohort. Among some 400 genotyped donors of the cohort, an average of around 250,000 unique TCR beta nucleotide sequences was sequenced per donor, of which 15% to 20% were non-productive.

The cohort was made up of approximately 700 healthy bone marrow donors. At the time of sampling, every cohort member was nominally healthy, though immune exposures that went unrecorded were likely present. The donor tested CMV seropositive and was one of the 289 seropositive cohort members. Every donor gave a peripheral blood sample, and the peripheral blood mononuclear cells from that sample were used for TCR beta sequencing. Genomic DNA extraction from the blood cell samples was performed with the Qiagen DNeasy Blood Extraction Kit. General study outcomes and caveats: In a later genetic analysis, fewer N-insertions in productive TCRs were reported among donors in an Asian-associated ancestry cluster than the roughly 670-donor mean. Linkage disequilibrium might explain the correlated functional status among segregating V segments, but an unknown experimental factor could not be ruled out. A few of the identified cytomegalovirus-associated TCR beta chains were confirmed in vitro to be specific for cytomegalovirus antigens. A later analysis associated about 17,000 TCR beta sequences with specific HLA alleles at a false discovery rate of 0.05. A later analysis found that HLA-associated TCR beta chains were more clonally expanded and had lower generation probabilities than equally common non-associated chains. A further reported finding was that TCR beta sequences accurately predicted the HLA-A and HLA-B alleles for most subjects in the first cohort. The authors suggested that the approach could potentially be generalized to other disease states and immunological phenotypes. A group of highly shared sequence variants was considered likely to be a technical artifact of the sequencing pipeline. While some public TCRs were present in many individuals, most TCR sequences turned up only very rarely across donors. Immune exposure information for the cohort was limited to CMV serostatus. Several of the top co-occurrence clusters appeared to be linked to parvovirus B19, influenza, CMV and Epstein-Barr virus, according to a later analysis. The earlier analysis of 587 of the donors excluded approximately 15 rarely observed V segments, including chromosome 9 orphons, because counts were too low. A later analysis found that TCR association rates varied across HLA loci, with DRB1 alleles showing the most associated TCRs and HLA-C alleles the fewest. The study listed 150 to 200 TCR beta chains as associated with cytomegalovirus. A later genetic analysis associated a missense DCLRE1C variant with V-gene and J-gene trimming of TCR beta chains, and an independent cohort replicated the association. Cytomegalovirus status was reported to be diagnosed by the classifier with high specificity and sensitivity in both the original and validation cohorts. Roughly uniform sequencing depth across donors was assumed in presence/absence analyses, although this assumption may not hold. Only TCR beta chains were sequenced in this cohort, and the absence of alpha or paired-chain data limited detectable features. A later analysis found that most CMV-associated TCR beta chains appeared HLA-restricted, with HLA associations seemingly driven largely by CMV exposure. When HLA alleles, especially DR and DQ, strongly co-occurred, attributing TCR associations to individual alleles was difficult. In an earlier analysis of some 550 of the donors, most TCR beta V segments were observed in productive rearrangements about 90% or about 30% of the time, broadly matching IMGT annotations. Because HLA typing was unavailable for some donors at each locus, only the typed subset was used in association tests.

The sequence came from a woman in her thirties or forties in good health and CMV-seropositive. Sequencing was performed on PBMCs.

The CDR3 reads as follows: CASSPFSGSNQPQHF. The sequenced DNA: TGCGCCAGCAGCCCCTTTTCCGGGAGCAATCAGCCCCAGCATTTT. The V and J segments used are TRBV4-1 and TRBJ1-5; the D gene lacks a confident call. CDR1 and CDR2 are read off the germline V gene as MGHRA and YSYEKL. Reading from cysteine to phenylalanine, the CDR3 counts 15 amino acids. Just CDR3 DNA is preserved here, 45 bases in frame from base 1. A distance of 11 bases separates the germline ends of V and J, which lose 4 bases and 1 base respectively.